Below are 22 T cell receptor beta chains sequenced from a single sample in a study of blood T cells in healthy people across ages. Using a J-beta primer mix together with a sample-barcoded 5' primer, a second PCR was run for about 7 to 12 cycles. From the 5' RACE reads, TCRdb called clonotypes with MiXCR, one entry per CDR3 protein. The sample includes around 1,500,000 distinct CDR3 sequences, roughly 28% of them seen just once. The specimen sequenced was blood. All receptors derive from a woman aged 25 to 45 in good health.

In this sample, this clonotype turned up many times. The rearrangement links TRBV7-9 to TRBJ2-4; D may be TRBD2 (5 bases). Germline lookup yields CDR1 SEHNR and CDR2 FQNEAQ (reference sequence). CDR3 length: 15 amino acids. Trimming cost V 6 bases and J 8 bases, with 20 bases left between them. The CDR3: CASSLAGILQDIQYF. CDR3 bases: TGTGCCAGCAGTCTCGCCGGGATCCTTCAAGACATTCAGTACTTC.

The chain employs TRBV5-1 and TRBJ1-1; tentatively, D is TRBD1 (6 bases). The V end lost 0 bases, the J end lost 5 bases, and 17 bases lay between the germline ends. This CDR3 has 16 amino acids. The germline gives CDR1 SGHRS, CDR2 YFSETQ. The CDR3 DNA sequence: TGCGCCAGCAGCTTGGGAGATAACAGGGCTAGGACTGAAGCTTTCTTT. It codes for CASSLGDNRARTEAFF.

The V and J genes are TRBV6-2 or TRBV6-3 and TRBJ2-2; the D gene is possibly TRBD2 (6 bases). The V end was cut by 6 bases, the J end by 2 bases, with 19 bases between. CDR3 size: 17 residues. CDR1 and CDR2 (germline): MNHEY, SVGEGT. The CDR3 DNA sequence: TGTGCCAGCAGACACACTCGTAGCGGACTTAACACCGGGGAGCTGTTTTTT. This gives the protein CASRHTRSGLNTGELFF.

This chain joins TRBV9 and TRBJ2-3; D remains ambiguous. Germline V gene lookup returns CDR1 SGDLS and CDR2 YYNGEE. The length of the CDR3 is 15 residues. V was pared by 0 bases and J by 2 bases, with 10 bases between. As DNA, the CDR3 is TGTGCCAGCAGCGTAGGTAACGGCCCCACAGATACGCAGTATTTT. Its translation is CASSVGNGPTDTQYF.

This clonotype was counted many times. V gene TRBV6-6 combines with J gene TRBJ2-5; 11 bases fit TRBD2. The V and J ends lost 6 bases and 5 bases, in that order; junction bases with no gene match: 11. CDR1 and CDR2 from the germline V gene are MNHNY and SVGAGI (reference sequence). The CDR3 runs to 16 residues. CDR3 sequence: CASSSGTSGAWETQYF. The CDR3 DNA sequence: TGTGCCAGCAGCTCAGGGACTAGCGGAGCTTGGGAGACCCAGTACTTC.

The V gene is TRBV15, the J gene TRBJ1-5; TRBD1 matches 10 bases. Germline values: CDR1 LNHNV, CDR2 YYDKDF (reference sequence). The length of the CDR3 is 16 residues. V gave up 0 bases and J gave up 5 bases; unmatched junction bases: 4. The CDR3 reads CATSRETGTGDQPQHF. CDR3 nucleotide sequence: TGTGCCACCAGCAGAGAGACCGGGACAGGGGATCAGCCCCAGCATTTT.

This clonotype came up a few times. This sequence joins TRBV20-1 and TRBJ2-2, with 14 positions matching TRBD2. With V trimmed by 4 bases and J by 1 base, 8 bases remained unmatched. In germline, CDR1 is DFQATT, CDR2 SNEGSKA (reference sequence). This CDR3 is built from 18 residues. The CDR3, as DNA: TGCAGTGCTACGGTAGGACTAGCGGGGGGCGAGAACACCGGGGAGCTGTTTTTT. As protein: CSATVGLAGGENTGELFF.

The chain recombines TRBV3-1 with TRBJ1-1; tentatively, D is TRBD1 (6 bases). This CDR3 has 16 residues. Deletions cut 1 base from V and 7 bases from J, with 19 bases between. In germline, CDR1 is LGHDT, CDR2 YNNKEL (reference sequence). The CDR3 nucleotides read TGTGCCAGCAGCCAAGGGCTCAGGGACACCCAAGTTGAAGCTTTCTTT. This codes for CASSQGLRDTQVEAFF.

The V gene is TRBV3-1, the J gene TRBJ2-5; perhaps TRBD2 as D (5 bases). The CDR3 is made up of 14 amino acids. Germline CDR1 and CDR2: LGHDT and YNNKEL (reference sequence). The V end was cut by 2 bases, the J end by 11 bases, with 18 bases between. This chain's CDR3 is CASSQHDKDLEQYF. Written as DNA, the CDR3 is TGTGCCAGCAGCCAACATGACAAGGACTTGGAGCAGTACTTC.

The rearrangement uses TRBV5-1 and TRBJ2-6; perhaps TRBD1 as D (5 bases). This CDR3 comprises 17 residues. The V gene lost 4 bases and the J gene lost 1 base, with 15 bases spanning the gap. The germline V gene encodes CDR1 SGHRS and CDR2 YFSETQ. In DNA form, the CDR3 reads TGCGCCAGCAGCCTGACTCAGGGTGTTTCTGGGGCCAACGTCCTGACTTTC. Its translation is CASSLTQGVSGANVLTF.

The chain employs TRBV9 and TRBJ1-1; D is possibly TRBD1 (6 bases). Trimming stripped 0 bases from V and 5 bases from J, with 8 bases between. The CDR3 runs 13 residues. Germline CDR1 SGDLS, CDR2 YYNGEE. The CDR3 loop is CASSVDQGTEAFF. For the CDR3, the DNA is TGTGCCAGCAGCGTAGACCAGGGGACTGAAGCTTTCTTT.

This clonotype showed up just a few times. The chain links TRBV6-6 to TRBJ2-1; TRBD1 is a possible D gene (6 bases). This CDR3 has 15 residues. CDR1 MNHNY and CDR2 SVGAGI come from the germline V gene (reference sequence). V was cut by 5 bases and J by 4 bases, with 15 bases left in between. The CDR3 DNA reads as TGTGCCAGCAGTGACACACCGAGGGGGTACAATGAGCAGTTCTTC. Translating gives CASSDTPRGYNEQFF.

This clonotype occurred a few times. This chain connects TRBV7-2 to TRBJ1-2; D gene uncertain. V was pared by 3 bases and J by 7 bases, with 9 bases between. Germline CDR1 is SGHTA and CDR2 is FQGNSA. CDR3 size: 12 residues. In DNA, the CDR3 is TGTGCCAGCAGCTTGGGCATCGGTGGCTACACCTTC. It is translated as CASSLGIGGYTF. The complete variable domain, with remaining parts taken from reference TRBV7-2 and TRBJ1-2, reads GAGVSQSPSNKVTEKGKDVELRCDPISGHTALYWYRQSLGQGLEFLIYFQGNSAPDKSGLPSDRFSAERTGGSVSTLTIQRTQQEDSAVYLCASSLGIGGYTFGSGTRLTVV.

In its sample, this clonotype was seen a few times. J is TRBJ2-1 and V is TRBV7-9; D may match TRBD1 or TRBD2 (5 bases each). V shed 4 bases and J shed 1 base, with 17 bases lying between them. The CDR3 is 17 residues long. Germline CDR1 and CDR2: SEHNR and FQNEAQ (reference sequence). CDR3 DNA sequence: TGTGCCAGCAGCTCCCCCTGGGGGACGGGGTCCTACAATGAGCAGTTCTTC. Protein sequence: CASSSPWGTGSYNEQFF.

This clonotype was counted ten times or more. The V and J genes are TRBV5-1 and TRBJ1-2; tentative D call: TRBD1 (5 bases). The CDR3 has 13 residues. The V end was cut by 0 bases, the J end by 6 bases, with 9 bases between. Germline V gene lookup returns CDR1 SGHRS and CDR2 YFSETQ. Written as DNA, the CDR3 is TGCGCCAGCAGCTTGGGCCGGGACGATGGCTACACCTTC. This translates into CASSLGRDDGYTF.

This clonotype was counted between two and nine times. The chain carries TRBV20-1 and TRBJ2-1; the match to TRBD1 covers 10 bases. The CDR3 has 14 amino acids. Germline-derived CDR1 and CDR2 are DFQATT and SNEGSKA (reference sequence). V shed 5 bases, J shed 9 bases, and the junction held 10 bases outside the gene matches. The CDR3 loop is CSAPSDRGRSEQFF. Written as DNA, the CDR3 is TGCAGTGCTCCGAGCGACAGGGGGCGGTCTGAGCAGTTCTTC.

As to this clonotype: This may be a read error: a much more frequent sequence differs by one nucleotide. Here the CDR3 omits its conserved ending phenylalanine or tryptophan, so a read error is the likely source. The V and J genes are TRBV4-1 and TRBJ2-1; tentative D call: TRBD1 (6 bases). Germline lookup yields CDR1 MGHRA and CDR2 YSYEKL. The CDR3 contains 15 residues. With 0 bases removed from V and 7 bases from J, the gap between germline ends came to 13 bases. CDR3 DNA: TGCGCCAGCAGCCAAGACCCGAATACAGGGAATGAGCAGTTCCTC. Amino acid sequence: CASSQDPNTGNEQFL.

This clonotype has more than one count but fewer than ten. V gene TRBV20-1 combines with J gene TRBJ2-5; 9 bases fit TRBD2. CDR3 size: 13 residues. V gave up 7 bases and J gave up 4 bases; unmatched junction bases: 7. CDR1 and CDR2 from the germline V gene are DFQATT and SNEGSKA (reference sequence). The CDR3 DNA follows: TGCAGTGGGGACTTGCGGGGGGGAGAGACCCAGTACTTC. Protein sequence: CSGDLRGGETQYF.

V and J are TRBV27 and TRBJ2-5; the D is unclear. V was shortened by 6 bases and J by 1 base, with 12 bases between the two germline ends. CDR1 is MNHEY and CDR2 is SMNVEV in the germline V gene (reference sequence). This CDR3 is 14 amino acids long. CDR3 sequence (DNA): TGTGCCAGCAGATGGGGTCGAGGCCAAGAGACCCAGTACTTC. Residues: CASRWGRGQETQYF.

This clonotype was recorded many times. The chain has TRBV12-3 or TRBV12-4 and TRBJ1-2; 8 positions agree with TRBD1. After removal of 6 bases from V and 2 bases from J, the junction contained 8 bases not matched to a gene. The CDR3 is made up of 15 amino acids. The DNA of the CDR3 is TGTGCCAGCAGGGACTCAGGGGGCTTAAACTATGGCTACACCTTC. Its translation: CASRDSGGLNYGYTF.

J is TRBJ2-4 and V is TRBV7-8; D call uncertain. The CDR3 runs to 13 residues. From germline, CDR1 is SGHVS and CDR2 FQNEAQ. V gave up 2 bases and J gave up 13 bases, with 15 bases separating them. This CDR3 is CASSLSRSVGQYF. CDR3 nucleotide sequence: TGTGCCAGCAGCTTAAGCCGGTCGGTGGGGCAGTACTTC.

J is TRBJ2-5 and V is TRBV6-2 or TRBV6-3; D may correspond to TRBD1 or TRBD2 (5 bases each). The CDR3 is made up of 15 amino acids. Germline CDR1 reads MNHEY; CDR2 reads SVGEGT. The germline V and J ends were trimmed by 3 bases and 0 bases, with 11 bases remaining between them. The DNA for the CDR3 is TGTGCCAGCAGTTATACGGGACGGAACCAAGAGACCCAGTACTTC. It encodes CASSYTGRNQETQYF.